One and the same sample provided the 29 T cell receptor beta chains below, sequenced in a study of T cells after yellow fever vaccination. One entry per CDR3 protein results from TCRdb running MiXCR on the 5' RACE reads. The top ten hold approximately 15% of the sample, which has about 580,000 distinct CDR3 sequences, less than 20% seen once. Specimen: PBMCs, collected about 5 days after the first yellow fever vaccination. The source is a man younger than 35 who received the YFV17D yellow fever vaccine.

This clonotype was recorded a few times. The CDR3: CSVGARTYEQYF. The CDR3 bases are TGCAGCGTAGGAGCGAGGACCTACGAGCAGTACTTC. The V gene is TRBV29-1, the J gene TRBJ2-7; D gene uncertain. This CDR3 has 12 residues. Germline CDR1 is SQVTM and CDR2 is ANQGSEA. V was shortened by 6 bases and J by 2 bases, with 11 bases between the two germline ends.

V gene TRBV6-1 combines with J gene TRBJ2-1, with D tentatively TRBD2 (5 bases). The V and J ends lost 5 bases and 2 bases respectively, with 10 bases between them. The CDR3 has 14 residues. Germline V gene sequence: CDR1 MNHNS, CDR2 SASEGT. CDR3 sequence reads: CASSTSSTYNEQFF. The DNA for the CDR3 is TGTGCCAGCAGTACCTCTAGCACCTACAATGAGCAGTTCTTC.

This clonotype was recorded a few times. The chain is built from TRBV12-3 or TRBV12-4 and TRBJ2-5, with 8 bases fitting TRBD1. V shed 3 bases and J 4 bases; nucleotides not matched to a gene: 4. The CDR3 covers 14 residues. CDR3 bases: TGTGCCAGCAGTTTGGACAGGGTAGGAGAGACCCAGTACTTC. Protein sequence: CASSLDRVGETQYF.

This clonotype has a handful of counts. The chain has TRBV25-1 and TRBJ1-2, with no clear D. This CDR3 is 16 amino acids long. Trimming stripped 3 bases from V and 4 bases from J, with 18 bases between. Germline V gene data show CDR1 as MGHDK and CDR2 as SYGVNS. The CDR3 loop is CASSDDPHSVVYGYTF. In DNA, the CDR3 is TGTGCCAGCAGTGACGACCCCCATTCGGTCGTCTATGGCTACACCTTC.

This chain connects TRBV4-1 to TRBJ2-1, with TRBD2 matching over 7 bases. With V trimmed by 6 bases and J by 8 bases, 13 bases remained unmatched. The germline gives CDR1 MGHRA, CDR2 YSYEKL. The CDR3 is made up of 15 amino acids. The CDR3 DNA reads TGCGCCAGCAGTCACAGATGGGTGGGGGGGGATGAGCAGTTCTTC. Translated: CASSHRWVGGDEQFF.

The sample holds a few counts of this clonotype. The CDR3 here is CASSFEGTGVRLFF. CDR3 in DNA: TGTGCCAGCAGCTTTGAAGGGACCGGGGTTAGGCTGTTTTTT. This chain connects TRBV7-6 to TRBJ2-2; D may be TRBD1 or TRBD2 (5 bases each). V dropped 3 bases and J dropped 13 bases, with 18 bases sitting between them. This CDR3 is 14 amino acids long. Germline CDR1 is SGHVS and CDR2 is FNYEAQ.

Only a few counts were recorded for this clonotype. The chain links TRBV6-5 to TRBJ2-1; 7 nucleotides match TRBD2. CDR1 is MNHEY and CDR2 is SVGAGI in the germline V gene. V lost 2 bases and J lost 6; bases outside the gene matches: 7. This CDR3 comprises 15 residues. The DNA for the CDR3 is TGTGCCAGCAGTTACGGTCCGGGGGGAACCAATGAGCAGTTCTTC. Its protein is CASSYGPGGTNEQFF.

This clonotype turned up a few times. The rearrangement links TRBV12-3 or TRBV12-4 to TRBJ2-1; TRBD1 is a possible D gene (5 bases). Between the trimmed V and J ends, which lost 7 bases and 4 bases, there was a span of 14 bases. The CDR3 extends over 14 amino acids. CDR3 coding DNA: TGTGCCAGCACCCCTGACAGTACGTACAATGAGCAGTTCTTC. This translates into CASTPDSTYNEQFF.

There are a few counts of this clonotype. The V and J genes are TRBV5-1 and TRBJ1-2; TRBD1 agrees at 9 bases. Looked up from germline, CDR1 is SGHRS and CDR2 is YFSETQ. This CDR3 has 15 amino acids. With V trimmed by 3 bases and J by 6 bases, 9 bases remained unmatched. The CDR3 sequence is CASSSGQGRGNGYTF. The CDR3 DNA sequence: TGCGCCAGCAGCTCCGGACAGGGGCGCGGGAATGGCTACACCTTC.

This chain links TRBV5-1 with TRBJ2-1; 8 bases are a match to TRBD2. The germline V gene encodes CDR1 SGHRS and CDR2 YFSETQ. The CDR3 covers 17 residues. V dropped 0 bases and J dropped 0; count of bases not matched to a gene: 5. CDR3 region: CASSLGSGGLSYNEQFF. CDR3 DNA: TGCGCCAGCAGCTTGGGGAGCGGGGGCCTCTCCTACAATGAGCAGTTCTTC. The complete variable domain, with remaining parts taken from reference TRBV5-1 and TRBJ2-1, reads KAGVTQTPRYLIKTRGQQVTLSCSPISGHRSVSWYQQTPGQGLQFLFEYFSETQRNKGNFPGRFSGRQFSNSRSEMNVSTLELGDSALYLCASSLGSGGLSYNEQFFGPGTRLTVL.

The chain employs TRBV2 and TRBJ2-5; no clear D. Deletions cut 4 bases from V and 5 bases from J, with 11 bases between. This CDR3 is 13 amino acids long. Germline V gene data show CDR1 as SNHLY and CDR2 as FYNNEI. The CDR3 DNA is TGTGCCAGCAGTGTACAACCTGGGGAGACCCAGTACTTC. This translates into CASSVQPGETQYF.

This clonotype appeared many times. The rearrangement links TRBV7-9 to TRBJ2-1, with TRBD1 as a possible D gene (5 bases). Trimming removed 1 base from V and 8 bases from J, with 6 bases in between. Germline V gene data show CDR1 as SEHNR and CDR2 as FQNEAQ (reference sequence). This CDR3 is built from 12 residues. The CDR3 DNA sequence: TGTGCCAGCAGCTTAGGCAGGGATGAGCAGTTCTTC. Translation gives CASSLGRDEQFF.

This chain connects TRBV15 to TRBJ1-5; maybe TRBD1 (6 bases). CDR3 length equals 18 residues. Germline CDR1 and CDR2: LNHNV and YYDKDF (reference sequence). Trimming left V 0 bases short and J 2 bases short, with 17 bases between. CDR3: CATSRDAEIRTGNQPQHF. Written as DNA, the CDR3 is TGTGCCACCAGCAGAGACGCTGAAATAAGGACAGGCAATCAGCCCCAGCATTTT.

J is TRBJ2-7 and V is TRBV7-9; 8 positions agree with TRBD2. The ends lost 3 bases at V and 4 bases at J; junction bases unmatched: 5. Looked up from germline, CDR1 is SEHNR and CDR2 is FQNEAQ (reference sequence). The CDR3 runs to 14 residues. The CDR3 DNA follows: TGTGCCAGCAGCTTCGCCGGGAGGGGGTACGAGCAGTACTTC. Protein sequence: CASSFAGRGYEQYF.

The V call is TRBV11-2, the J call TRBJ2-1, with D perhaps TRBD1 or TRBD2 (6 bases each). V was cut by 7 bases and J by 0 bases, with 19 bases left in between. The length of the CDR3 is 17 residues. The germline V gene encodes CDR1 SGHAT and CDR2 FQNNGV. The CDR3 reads CASTTGALSSSYNEQFF. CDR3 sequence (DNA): TGTGCCAGCACAACGGGGGCCCTTTCGAGCTCCTACAATGAGCAGTTCTTC.

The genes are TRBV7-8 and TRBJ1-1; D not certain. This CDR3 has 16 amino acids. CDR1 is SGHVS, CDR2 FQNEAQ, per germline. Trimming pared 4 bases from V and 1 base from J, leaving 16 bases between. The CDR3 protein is CASSSTYLFQNTEAFF. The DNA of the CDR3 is TGTGCCAGCAGCTCCACTTATTTGTTTCAGAACACTGAAGCTTTCTTT.

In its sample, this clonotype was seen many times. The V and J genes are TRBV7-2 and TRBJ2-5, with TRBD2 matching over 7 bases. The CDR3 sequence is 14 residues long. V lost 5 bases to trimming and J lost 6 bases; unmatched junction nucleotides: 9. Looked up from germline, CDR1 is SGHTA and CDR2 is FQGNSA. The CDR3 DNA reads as TGTGCCAGCAGCCCACGGGACTATAAAAAGACCCAGTACTTC. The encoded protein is CASSPRDYKKTQYF. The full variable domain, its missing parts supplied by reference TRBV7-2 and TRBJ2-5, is GAGVSQSPSNKVTEKGKDVELRCDPISGHTALYWYRQSLGQGLEFLIYFQGNSAPDKSGLPSDRFSAERTGGSVSTLTIQRTQQEDSAVYLCASSPRDYKKTQYFGPGTRLLVL.

The DNA for the CDR3 is TGTGCCATCAAGCCTTTCTGGGACAGTGGGACCGGGGAGCTGTTTTTT. Amino acids: CAIKPFWDSGTGELFF. The V gene is TRBV10-3, the J gene TRBJ2-2; TRBD1 aligns across 7 bases. With 7 bases clipped from V and 5 bases from J, the junction kept 13 bases outside the gene matches. This CDR3 has 16 residues. Germline V lookup: CDR1 ENHRY, CDR2 SYGVKD.

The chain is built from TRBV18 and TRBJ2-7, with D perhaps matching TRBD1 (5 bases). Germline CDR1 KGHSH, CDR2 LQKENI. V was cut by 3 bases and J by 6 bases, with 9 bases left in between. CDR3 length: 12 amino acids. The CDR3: CASSPREREQYF. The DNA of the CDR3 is TGTGCCAGCTCACCCAGGGAACGCGAGCAGTACTTC.

CDR3: CASATTGGGGYEQYF. The CDR3 bases are TGTGCCAGTGCGACTACAGGGGGAGGAGGCTACGAGCAGTACTTC. The V gene is TRBV6-1, the J gene TRBJ2-7; 8 bases map to TRBD1. Per the germline V gene, CDR1 is MNHNS and CDR2 is SASEGT. This CDR3 is built from 15 residues. Unmatched junction bases numbered 13, after V lost 9 bases and J lost 3 bases.

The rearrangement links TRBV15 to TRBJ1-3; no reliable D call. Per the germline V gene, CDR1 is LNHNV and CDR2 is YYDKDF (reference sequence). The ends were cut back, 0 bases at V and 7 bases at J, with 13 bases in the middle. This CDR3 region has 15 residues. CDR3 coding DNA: TGTGCCACCAGCAGAGATGGCCATGTGTGGAACACCATATATTTT. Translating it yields CATSRDGHVWNTIYF.

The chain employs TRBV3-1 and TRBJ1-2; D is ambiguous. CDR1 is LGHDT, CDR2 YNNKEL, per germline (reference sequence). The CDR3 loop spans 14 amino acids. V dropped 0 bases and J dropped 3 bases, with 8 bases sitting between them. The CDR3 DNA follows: TGTGCCAGCAGCCAAGATTGGAAGGACTATGGCTACACCTTC. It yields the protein CASSQDWKDYGYTF.

The DNA of the CDR3 is TGTGCCAGCTCACCACAAAGGGGAAACACTGAAGCTTTCTTT. Its protein is CASSPQRGNTEAFF. The chain combines TRBV18 with TRBJ1-1, with a tentative D call TRBD1 (5 bases). Germline assignment: CDR1 KGHSH and CDR2 LQKENI. Trimming stripped 1 base from V and 2 bases from J, with 8 bases between. This CDR3 has 14 residues.

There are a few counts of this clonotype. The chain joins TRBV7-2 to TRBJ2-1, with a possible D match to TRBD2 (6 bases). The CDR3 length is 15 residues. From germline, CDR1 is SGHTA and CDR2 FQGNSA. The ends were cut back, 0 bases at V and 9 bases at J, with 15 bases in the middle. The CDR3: CASSLALGLTSEQFF. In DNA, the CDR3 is TGTGCCAGCAGCTTAGCGTTAGGACTAACTTCTGAGCAGTTCTTC.

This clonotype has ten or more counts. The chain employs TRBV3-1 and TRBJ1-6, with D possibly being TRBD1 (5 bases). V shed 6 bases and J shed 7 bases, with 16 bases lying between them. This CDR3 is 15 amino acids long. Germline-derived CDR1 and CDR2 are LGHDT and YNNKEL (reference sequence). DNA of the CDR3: TGTGCCAGCAGTCCACCAGCGGGGACGAATTCACCCCTCCACTTT. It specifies CASSPPAGTNSPLHF. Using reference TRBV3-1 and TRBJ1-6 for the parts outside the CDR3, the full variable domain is DTAVSQTPKYLVTQMGNDKSIKCEQNLGHDTMYWYKQDSKKFLKIMFSYNNKELIINETVPNRFSPKSPDKAHLNLHINSLELGDSAVYFCASSPPAGTNSPLHFGNGTRLTVT.

CDR3: CAWGGTPRPTNEKLFF. The CDR3, as DNA: TGTGCCTGGGGGGGGACACCCCGTCCAACTAATGAAAAACTGTTTTTT. The rearrangement uses TRBV30 and TRBJ1-4; TRBD1 might be the D (6 bases). Per the germline V gene, CDR1 is GTSNPN and CDR2 is SVGIG (reference sequence). Trimming took off 5 bases at V and 0 bases at J, with 16 bases between the two ends. This CDR3 has 16 residues.

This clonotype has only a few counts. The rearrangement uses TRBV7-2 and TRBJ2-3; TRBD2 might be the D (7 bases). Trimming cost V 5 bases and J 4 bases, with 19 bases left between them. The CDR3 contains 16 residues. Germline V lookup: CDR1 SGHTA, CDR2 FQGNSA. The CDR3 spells CASSPPRGGAADTQYF. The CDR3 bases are TGTGCCAGCAGCCCACCCCGTGGGGGGGCGGCAGATACGCAGTATTTT. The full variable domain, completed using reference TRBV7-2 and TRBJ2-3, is GAGVSQSPSNKVTEKGKDVELRCDPISGHTALYWYRQSLGQGLEFLIYFQGNSAPDKSGLPSDRFSAERTGGSVSTLTIQRTQQEDSAVYLCASSPPRGGAADTQYFGPGTRLTVL.

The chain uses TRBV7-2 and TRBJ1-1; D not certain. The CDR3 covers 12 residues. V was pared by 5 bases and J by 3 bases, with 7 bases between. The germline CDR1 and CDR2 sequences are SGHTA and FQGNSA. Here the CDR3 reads CASSPPDTEAFF. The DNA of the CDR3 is TGTGCCAGCAGCCCCCCGGACACTGAAGCTTTCTTT.

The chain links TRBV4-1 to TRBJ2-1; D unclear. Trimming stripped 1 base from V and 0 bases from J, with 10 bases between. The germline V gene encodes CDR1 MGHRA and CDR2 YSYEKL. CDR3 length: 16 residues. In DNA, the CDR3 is TGCGCCAGCAGCCAAGCAGTAAGTAGCTCCTACAATGAGCAGTTCTTC. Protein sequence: CASSQAVSSSYNEQFF.